This T cell receptor beta chain stems from a study of shared clonotypes between healthy human individuals. Study-level background: The study used three CD4 naive, three CD4 memory, two CD8 naive and one CD8 memory plate per donor.

TCRdb keeps only in-frame clones here, not all; method: immunoSEQ multiplex PCR. The profile covers 190,000 or so clones, with about 68% appearing a single time and under 11% taken by the ten largest. The table lists this clone with a few counts. The CDR3 extends over 14 amino acids. V lost 1 base and J lost 3, with 9 bases in between. Germline CDR1 is SGHDN and CDR2 is FVKESK. Material: memory CD4+ T cells sorted from blood. As for subset: CD45RA-negative fraction. This TCR came from a man younger than 40 in good health. The chain joins TRBV14 to TRBJ1-2, with D perhaps TRBD1 (6 bases). The CDR3 is CASSQGPGDYGYTF. In DNA, the CDR3 is TGTGCCAGCAGCCAAGGGCCAGGGGACTATGGCTACACCTTC.